The clone carrying this T cell receptor beta chain was seen a few times. No antigen is known for it. Germline-derived CDR1 and CDR2 are KGHSH and LQKENI. The CDR3 loop spans 14 amino acids. Between the trimmed V and J ends, which lost 2 bases and 6 bases, there was a span of 13 bases. The record originates from a study of beta chain features in type 1 diabetes. Every isolated RNA sample was fully reverse transcribed, so sequencing captured expressed TCRB transcripts. TCRdb's table, derived via immunoSEQ multiplex PCR, lists solely in-frame clones and lacks some. The sample has about 210,000 clones; approximately 11% are singletons. Findings and limits, study-wide: Sequencing of cDNA might inflate the share of cells that strongly express TCR.

Every donor provided one heparinised blood draw, which averaged approximately 100 mL. Sequenced input: central memory CD4+ T cells from blood. This sequence joins TRBV18 and TRBJ1-2; unclear D gene. This clonotype was sampled from a man between 18 and 35 years old in good health. The CDR3 loop reads CASSPEGGEDGYTF. The CDR3 coding sequence is TGTGCCAGCTCACCAGAGGGTGGAGAGGATGGCTACACCTTC.